The 25 T cell receptor beta chains given below trace back to one sample, sequenced in a study of CD8 T cell repertoires and HIV-1 epitope variants. Their target antigens are unknown. The method was immunoSEQ multiplex PCR; TCRdb's version includes in-frame clones alone and lacks a portion of them. The sample includes 5,100 or so clones, 66% of them seen just once. The sequenced sample consisted of cultured CD8+ T cells derived from PBMCs. These receptors all stem from a male donor with HIV.

V is TRBV19 and J is TRBJ1-1; TRBD1 matches 10 bases. V was pared by 3 bases and J by 4 bases, with 2 bases of the junction left unmatched. The germline gives CDR1 LNHDA, CDR2 SQIVND (reference sequence). The CDR3 is made up of 14 amino acids. CDR3: CASSMGQGSTEAFF. CDR3 DNA sequence: TGTGCCAGTAGTATGGGACAGGGGTCCACTGAAGCTTTCTTT.

This clone has a single count. This sequence joins TRBV9 and TRBJ2-7, with 7 bases matching TRBD2. V lost 1 base to trimming and J lost 3 bases; unmatched junction nucleotides: 1. The germline CDR1 and CDR2 sequences are SGDLS and YYNGEE. The CDR3 loop spans 13 amino acids. Here the CDR3 DNA reads TGTGCCAGCAGCGTAAGCGGGAACTACGAGCAGTACTTC. Protein product: CASSVSGNYEQYF.

This clone has only a few counts. The gene calls are TRBV5-1 and TRBJ2-7; 8 nucleotides line up with TRBD2. J lost 4 bases, V lost 1 base, and 4 bases had no gene match. The CDR3 runs 14 residues. CDR1 is SGHRS and CDR2 is YFSETQ in the germline V gene. The CDR3 DNA sequence: TGCGCCAGCAGCTTGACTAGCGGAAAGTACGAGCAGTACTTC. It specifies CASSLTSGKYEQYF.

V gene TRBV10-2 combines with J gene TRBJ2-7; TRBD1 or TRBD2 may be the D gene (5 bases each). CDR1 is WSHSY, CDR2 SAAADI, per germline. Trimming pared 0 bases from V and 6 bases from J, leaving 15 bases between. The CDR3 runs to 15 residues. The CDR3 DNA is TGCGCCAGCAGTGAGTCGTGGGGGAGAACTTTCGAGCAGTACTTC. The encoded protein is CASSESWGRTFEQYF.

Only a few counts were recorded for this clone. The CDR3 reads CASSSTGIGHTEAFF. The CDR3 DNA is TGTGCCAGCAGTTCTACAGGGATCGGGCACACTGAAGCTTTCTTT. The chain employs TRBV28 and TRBJ1-1; weak D call: TRBD1 (6 bases). Germline V CDR1 and CDR2: MDHEN, SYDVKM. CDR3 size: 15 residues. V lost 4 bases to trimming and J lost 3 bases, with 15 bases between them.

The V call is TRBV29-1, the J call TRBJ2-2; D is possibly TRBD1 (6 bases). The germline V gene encodes CDR1 SQVTM and CDR2 ANQGSEA. There are 13 residues in the CDR3. V was trimmed by 2 bases and J by 6 bases, leaving 10 bases between them. This CDR3 reads CSVETTGSGELFF. CDR3 DNA sequence: TGCAGCGTTGAAACCACAGGGTCCGGGGAGCTGTTTTTT.

A single count supports this clone. The rearrangement uses TRBV6-6 and TRBJ2-7; maybe TRBD1 (6 bases). This CDR3 region has 12 residues. Germline CDR1 MNHNY, CDR2 SVGAGI (reference sequence). V was shortened by 5 bases and J by 3 bases, with 8 bases between the two germline ends. The CDR3: CASSPGDYEQYF. The CDR3 coding sequence is TGTGCCAGCAGTCCAGGGGACTACGAGCAGTACTTC.

The chain joins TRBV27 to TRBJ2-7; possible D gene TRBD1, 6 bases. V shed 5 bases and J shed 3 bases, with 14 bases lying between them. The CDR3 is 14 residues long. Germline-derived CDR1 and CDR2 are MNHEY and SMNVEV (reference sequence). The CDR3 DNA reads as TGTGCCAGCAGTCAGGGGCCAATTGGCTACGAGCAGTACTTC. Protein sequence: CASSQGPIGYEQYF.

This sequence joins TRBV27 and TRBJ2-1, with 9 bases aligning to TRBD2. V lost 7 bases and J lost 2; bases outside the gene matches: 6. The CDR3 is made up of 15 amino acids. CDR1 and CDR2 from the germline V gene are MNHEY and SMNVEV (reference sequence). This chain's CDR3 is CASNPGGGAYNEQFF. The CDR3 bases are TGTGCCAGCAACCCCGGCGGGGGGGCCTACAATGAGCAGTTCTTC.

The V and J genes are TRBV5-1 and TRBJ2-1; 9 bases are a match to TRBD1. CDR3 length equals 16 residues. CDR1 SGHRS and CDR2 YFSETQ come from the germline V gene. The V and J ends lost 2 bases and 4 bases, in that order; junction bases with no gene match: 7. This chain's CDR3 is CASSLGRDRVYNEQFF. The CDR3 DNA reads TGCGCCAGCAGCTTAGGCCGGGACAGGGTTTACAATGAGCAGTTCTTC.

The chain carries TRBV23-1 and TRBJ2-5; 7 nucleotides agree with TRBD1. TRBV23-1 is annotated as an ORF whose role is uncertain. With V trimmed by 6 bases and J by 5 bases, 12 bases remained unmatched. CDR3 length equals 15 residues. The CDR3 DNA sequence: TGCGCCAGCAGCCAAAAAGACAGGGTGGGTGAGACCCAGTACTTC. Protein product: CASSQKDRVGETQYF.

The rearrangement joins TRBV4-2 to TRBJ2-7, with 14 bases aligning to TRBD2. Losses at the gene ends were 3 bases for V and 5 bases for J; bases not matched to a gene: 0. The CDR3 consists of 14 residues. CDR1 and CDR2 from the germline V gene are LGHNA and YNFKEQ. This chain's CDR3 is CASSQGLAGDEQYF. The DNA of the CDR3 is TGTGCCAGCAGCCAGGGACTAGCGGGAGACGAGCAGTACTTC.

The chain links TRBV5-6 to TRBJ2-6, with a possible D match to TRBD1 (5 bases). The CDR3 has 15 amino acids. V gave up 4 bases and J gave up 0 bases, with 8 bases separating them. Germline loops: CDR1 SGHDT, CDR2 YYEEEE. The CDR3 loop reads CASSATGSGANVLTF. The CDR3 DNA sequence: TGTGCCAGCAGCGCCACAGGCTCTGGGGCCAACGTCCTGACTTTC. Supplemented by reference TRBV5-6 and TRBJ2-6, the full variable domain reads DAGVTQSPTHLIKTRGQQVTLRCSPKSGHDTVSWYQQALGQGPQFIFQYYEEEERQRGNFPDRFSGHQFPNYSSELNVNALLLGDSALYLCASSATGSGANVLTFGAGSRLTVL.

The chain uses TRBV7-2 and TRBJ2-7, with 8 nucleotides matching TRBD2. The V and J ends lost 2 bases and 2 bases, in that order; junction bases with no gene match: 5. Germline CDR1 SGHTA, CDR2 FQGNSA. The CDR3 is made up of 15 amino acids. CDR3 sequence: CASSLILRGAYEQYF. The CDR3 DNA follows: TGTGCCAGCAGCTTAATATTGCGGGGGGCCTACGAGCAGTACTTC.

A note on this clone: At one end the junction does not follow the germline gene, possibly because of a read error. The V call is TRBV7-7, the J call TRBJ1-2, with D unresolved. Germline assignment: CDR1 SSHAT and CDR2 FNYEAQ (reference sequence). CDR3 size: 16 residues. As DNA, the CDR3 is TGCGCCAGCAGCCAAGATCCCCCAGACTTGGACTATGGCTACACCTTC. Translated, it gives CASSQDPPDLDYGYTF.

The chain has TRBV5-6 and TRBJ2-7, with D perhaps assigned TRBD1 or TRBD2 (6 bases each). The V gene lost 1 base and the J gene lost 5 bases, with 13 bases spanning the gap. Germline-derived CDR1 and CDR2 are SGHDT and YYEEEE. The CDR3 totals 14 residues. The CDR3 nucleotides are TGTGCCAGCAGCTTGCTGGAGGGGGACGACGAGCAGTACTTC. Translated: CASSLLEGDDEQYF.

The CDR3 sequence: CASRWLGEQGDGYTF. The DNA for the CDR3 is TGCGCCAGCAGGTGGCTGGGAGAGCAGGGAGATGGCTACACCTTC. The V and J genes are TRBV5-1 and TRBJ1-2; D might be TRBD1 (5 bases). CDR1 and CDR2 from the germline V gene are SGHRS and YFSETQ. The CDR3 has 15 amino acids. V lost 5 bases and J lost 6, with 20 bases in between. Variable domain in full (rest from reference TRBV5-1 and TRBJ1-2): KAGVTQTPRYLIKTRGQQVTLSCSPISGHRSVSWYQQTPGQGLQFLFEYFSETQRNKGNFPGRFSGRQFSNSRSEMNVSTLELGDSALYLCASRWLGEQGDGYTFGSGTRLTVV.

The rearrangement uses TRBV2 and TRBJ2-1; maybe TRBD2 (7 bases). The CDR3 has 14 amino acids. Between the trimmed V and J ends, which lost 5 bases and 8 bases, there was a span of 16 bases. Germline CDR1 reads SNHLY; CDR2 reads FYNNEI. The CDR3 region has the DNA TGTGCCAGCAGTAGGGGGGGCGAAATCTATGAGCAGTTCTTC. Its translation: CASSRGGEIYEQFF.

V usage is TRBV9 and J usage is TRBJ2-3; 14 bases fit TRBD2. The germline gives CDR1 SGDLS, CDR2 YYNGEE. Trimming removed 3 bases from V and 2 bases from J; junction bases left unmatched: 2. The CDR3 consists of 16 residues. DNA for the CDR3: TGTGCCAGCAGCGAGGGACTAGCGGGGGACACAGATACGCAGTATTTT. This gives the protein CASSEGLAGDTDTQYF.

The chain employs TRBV10-2 and TRBJ2-7; D might be TRBD2 (6 bases). CDR1 is WSHSY and CDR2 is SAAADI in the germline V gene. V lost 6 bases and J lost 2, with 20 bases in between. The length of the CDR3 is 16 residues. This chain's CDR3 is CASRGGWGKGTYEQYF. The CDR3 DNA is TGCGCCAGCAGGGGGGGATGGGGCAAGGGTACCTACGAGCAGTACTTC.

The chain carries TRBV6-6 and TRBJ2-5; D possibly corresponds to TRBD2 (6 bases). Germline V CDR1 and CDR2: MNHNY, SVGAGI (reference sequence). V was shortened by 7 bases and J by 1 base, with 13 bases between the two germline ends. The CDR3 length is 14 residues. CDR3 DNA: TGTGCCAGCAAATTTGGCGGGGTCCAAGAGACCCAGTACTTC. The encoded protein is CASKFGGVQETQYF.

This clone appeared a few times. The V call is TRBV11-3, the J call TRBJ2-2, with TRBD1 matching over 7 bases. This CDR3 spans 16 amino acids. Trimming took 5 bases from V and 3 from J; bases not matched to a gene: 9. Germline V CDR1 and CDR2: SGHNT, YENEEA. CDR3 sequence reads: CASSSLKGQYTGELFF. The DNA of the CDR3 is TGTGCCAGCAGCAGCTTAAAGGGACAGTACACCGGGGAGCTGTTTTTT. Full variable domain (missing parts from reference TRBV11-3 and TRBJ2-2): EAGVVQSPRYKIIEKKQPVAFWCNPISGHNTLYWYLQNLGQGPELLIRYENEEAVDDSQLPKDRFSAERLKGVDSTLKIQPAELGDSAVYLCASSSLKGQYTGELFFGEGSRLTVL.

The chain is built from TRBV9 and TRBJ2-5, with D perhaps given as TRBD1 or TRBD2 (5 bases each). The CDR3 covers 15 residues. V lost 0 bases to trimming and J lost 1 base, with 10 bases between them. CDR1 and CDR2 (germline): SGDLS, YYNGEE. The CDR3 region has the DNA TGTGCCAGCAGCGTAGGGGGGTCCTCCCAAGAGACCCAGTACTTC. Its protein is CASSVGGSSQETQYF. Combining the CDR3 with reference TRBV9 and TRBJ2-5 gives the whole variable domain DSGVTQTPKHLITATGQRVTLRCSPRSGDLSVYWYQQSLDQGLQFLIQYYNGEERAKGNILERFSAQQFPDLHSELNLSSLELGDSALYFCASSVGGSSQETQYFGPGTRLLVL.

This clone was observed once. This rearrangement joins TRBV19 to TRBJ2-6; 9 positions match TRBD1. J was trimmed by 2 bases and V by 4 bases; bases with no gene match: 6. From germline, CDR1 is LNHDA and CDR2 SQIVND (reference sequence). The CDR3 length is 17 residues. CDR3 DNA sequence: TGTGCCAGTAGTACGGGACAGGGAACCACTGGGGCCAACGTCCTGACTTTC. Protein: CASSTGQGTTGANVLTF.

This clone has only one observation. CDR3 DNA: TGCGCCAGCAGCTTGTCCGGACTAGCGGTCCCCACAGATACGCAGTATTTT. Its translation is CASSLSGLAVPTDTQYF. This sequence joins TRBV5-1 and TRBJ2-3; 10 positions agree with TRBD2. J lost 2 bases, V lost 1 base, and 7 bases had no gene match. CDR3 length equals 17 residues. CDR1 and CDR2 from the germline V gene are SGHRS and YFSETQ.